The 10 T cell receptor beta chains in this list originate from one sample, sequenced in a study of T-cell memory formation after mild COVID-19. TCRdb processed the 5' RACE reads anew with MiXCR; each CDR3 protein has one entry. Here the sample spans around 300,000 distinct CDR3 sequences, 10% to 15% being singletons. The specimen was PBMCs or a T cell subset sorted from them (not recorded which). Receptors were obtained from a young man who had mild COVID-19 (a few samples of this study predate the infection). Cell type and time point are not known.

The chain uses TRBV12-3 or TRBV12-4 and TRBJ2-1; D remains unclear. CDR3 length equals 15 residues. Trimming cost V 3 bases and J 1 base, with 10 bases left between them. The CDR3 DNA sequence: TGTGCCAGCAGTTTCTGGGTTCGGTCCTACAATGAGCAGTTCTTC. Translated: CASSFWVRSYNEQFF.

This clonotype was seen more than once but under ten times. V is TRBV6-2 or TRBV6-3 and J is TRBJ2-1; D call uncertain. CDR1 and CDR2 (germline): MNHEY, SVGEGT. The ends were cut back, 6 bases at V and 0 bases at J, with 12 bases in the middle. CDR3 size: 15 residues. The CDR3 DNA reads TGTGCCAGCAGGGATAGTGTGGGCTCCTACAATGAGCAGTTCTTC. This codes for CASRDSVGSYNEQFF.

This clonotype turned up a few times. Written as DNA, the CDR3 is TGTGCCAGCAGCCCAGAAGGGACCGGTGGCTACACCTTC. It yields the protein CASSPEGTGGYTF. The chain is built from TRBV7-2 and TRBJ1-2; possibly TRBD1 for D (5 bases). The germline V gene encodes CDR1 SGHTA and CDR2 FQGNSA. CDR3 length: 13 amino acids. Trimming removed 5 bases from V and 7 bases from J, with 14 bases in between.

This sequence joins TRBV19 and TRBJ2-3; TRBD1 agrees at 8 bases. J gave up 1 base and V 5 bases, and 5 bases lay outside the gene matches. From germline, CDR1 is LNHDA and CDR2 SQIVND (reference sequence). The CDR3 length is 15 residues. CDR3 residues: CASSPPDRGTDTQYF. The DNA of the CDR3 is TGTGCCAGTAGTCCGCCGGACAGGGGCACAGATACGCAGTATTTT.

This clonotype turned up a few times. The chain recombines TRBV6-1 with TRBJ1-1; D remains ambiguous. Per germline, CDR1 MNHNS and CDR2 SASEGT. There are 11 residues in the CDR3. The V end lost 3 bases, the J end lost 7 bases, and 6 bases lay between the germline ends. The chain's CDR3 is CASSDGFEAFF. Written as DNA, the CDR3 is TGTGCCAGCAGTGACGGGTTTGAAGCTTTCTTT.

The chain links TRBV18 to TRBJ1-4; D remains unclear. Germline CDR1 is KGHSH and CDR2 is LQKENI. The length of the CDR3 is 14 residues. Trimming removed 3 bases at V and 6 bases at J, with 11 bases between. The CDR3, as DNA: TGTGCCAGCTCACCGAGTCAGATGCATGAAAAACTGTTTTTT. Translated, it gives CASSPSQMHEKLFF. The whole variable domain, remainder taken from reference TRBV18 and TRBJ1-4, is NAGVMQNPRHLVRRRGQEARLRCSPMKGHSHVYWYRQLPEEGLKFMVYLQKENIIDESGMPKERFSAEFPKEGPSILRIQQVVRGDSAAYFCASSPSQMHEKLFFGSGTQLSVL.

This clonotype was seen only a few times. CDR3 nucleotide sequence: TGTGCCAGCTCACGAACTAGCGGGATCCAAGAGACCCAGTACTTC. It translates to CASSRTSGIQETQYF. V and J are TRBV18 and TRBJ2-5; 10 nucleotides align to TRBD2. The trim removed 4 bases at V and 1 base at J, leaving 3 bases unmatched. Germline CDR1 KGHSH, CDR2 LQKENI. The length of the CDR3 is 15 residues.

This clonotype was seen more than once but under ten times. V is TRBV28 and J is TRBJ2-1; 11 nucleotides align to TRBD1. J was trimmed by 3 bases and V by 4 bases; bases with no gene match: 5. The CDR3 extends over 16 amino acids. From germline, CDR1 is MDHEN and CDR2 SYDVKM. The CDR3 loop reads CASSYAGTGGYNEQFF. The CDR3 DNA reads TGTGCCAGCAGTTACGCCGGGACAGGGGGCTACAATGAGCAGTTCTTC.

The rearrangement uses TRBV4-3 and TRBJ2-1; TRBD2 aligns across 8 bases. The germline gives CDR1 LGHNA, CDR2 YSLEER. Germline trimming cut 0 bases from V and 15 bases from J; bases unmatched to any gene: 16. CDR3 length: 16 residues. CDR3 nucleotides: TGCGCCAGCAGCCAAGACCGGGGGGGCTCGTTCTCATCGCTGTTCTTC. Protein: CASSQDRGGSFSSLFF.

This clonotype came up a few times. The chain links TRBV20-1 to TRBJ2-3, with TRBD1 matching 11 bases. CDR3 length: 19 residues. Germline loops: CDR1 DFQATT, CDR2 SNEGSKA (reference sequence). V lost 3 bases to trimming and J lost 0 bases; unmatched junction nucleotides: 14. The CDR3 loop is CSASRRTGGLNGSTDTQYF. The CDR3 coding sequence is TGCAGTGCTAGCCGGCGGACAGGGGGCCTAAATGGGAGCACAGATACGCAGTATTTT.